This T cell receptor (beta chain) was identified in a study of shared clonotypes between healthy human individuals. Assay: immunoSEQ multiplex PCR; the TCRdb copy retains only in-frame clones and omits some. The sample lists about 680,000 clones, about 80% seen once, with under 2% in the top ten. Comments on this clone: Its target is not known.

The study's findings and limits: Despite large depth, rarefaction showed incomplete sorted-subset sequencing.

Per the germline V gene, CDR1 is PRHDT and CDR2 is FYEKMQ (reference sequence). The V segment lost 4 bases and the J segment 4 bases; nucleotides outside the gene matches: 9. The length of the CDR3 is 15 residues. Sequencing was performed on memory CD4+ T cells sorted from blood. Indicated subset: CD45RA-negative fraction. The chain uses TRBV13 and TRBJ1-2; 7 bases agree with TRBD1. This TCR came from a woman in her 30s in good health. CDR3 residues: CASSSRGQDAYGYTF. CDR3 nucleotide sequence: TGTGCCAGCAGCTCTCGCGGACAGGACGCCTATGGCTACACCTTC.